The 29 T cell receptor beta chains below were found in one sample sequenced in a study of blood T cell repertoires in COVID-19. Only in-frame clones appear in the TCRdb table, and some are missing; sequencing was by immunoSEQ multiplex PCR. The repertoire holds fewer than 500,000 clones, with approximately 90% as singletons. Sequencing was carried out using PBMCs or T cells enriched from blood (not recorded which). These receptors originate from a woman between 18 and 30 years old who had recovered from COVID-19.

The V call is TRBV30, the J call TRBJ2-3; the match to TRBD1 covers 7 bases. The junction had 1 base not matched to a gene; V was cut back by 0 bases and J by 4 bases. There are 13 residues in the CDR3. CDR1 and CDR2 (germline): GTSNPN, SVGIG (reference sequence). CDR3 bases: TGTGCCTGGAGTGTTCAGGGGGCAGATACGCAGTATTTT. Its protein is CAWSVQGADTQYF.

The gene calls are TRBV5-4 and TRBJ2-4; TRBD1 agrees at 11 bases. Germline assignment: CDR1 SGHNT and CDR2 YYREEE (reference sequence). The V gene end was trimmed by 4 bases and the J gene end by 12 bases; junction bases not matched to a gene: 12. This CDR3 contains 15 residues. The CDR3 nucleotides read TGTGCCAGCAGCGTTCCGGGACAGGGGGTAAAGGGTCAGTACTTC. Translated, it gives CASSVPGQGVKGQYF.

The chain has TRBV5-4 and TRBJ1-1; D call uncertain. The germline gives CDR1 SGHNT, CDR2 YYREEE (reference sequence). The V end was cut by 1 base, the J end by 1 base, with 8 bases between. The CDR3 extends over 14 amino acids. Here the CDR3 reads CASSLYEQNTEAFF. The CDR3 DNA sequence: TGTGCCAGCAGCTTGTATGAGCAGAACACTGAAGCTTTCTTT.

The chain combines TRBV7-9 with TRBJ1-1; TRBD1 matches at 8 bases. J gave up 6 bases and V 11 bases, and 11 bases lay outside the gene matches. The germline CDR1 and CDR2 sequences are SEHNR and FQNEAQ (reference sequence). The CDR3 has 13 residues. CDR3 in amino acids: CAGLGRQGSEAFF. The DNA of the CDR3 is TGTGCCGGCCTAGGAAGACAGGGGTCTGAAGCTTTCTTT.

This clone was observed a handful of times. This sequence joins TRBV30 and TRBJ1-1; D uncertain. This CDR3 is built from 13 residues. From germline, CDR1 is GTSNPN and CDR2 SVGIG (reference sequence). Between the trimmed V and J ends, which lost 1 base and 5 bases, there was a span of 11 bases. In nucleotides, the CDR3 is TGTGCCTGGAGTGCGACAACTAGTACTGAAGCTTTCTTT. Protein sequence: CAWSATTSTEAFF.

The rearrangement links TRBV19 to TRBJ2-1, with TRBD2 identical over 9 bases. This CDR3 comprises 14 residues. The J segment lost 6 bases and the V segment lost 7 bases, leaving 7 bases of the junction unmatched. CDR1 and CDR2 from the germline V gene are LNHDA and SQIVND (reference sequence). This CDR3 is CASNSQRGANEQFF. CDR3 nucleotides: TGTGCCAGTAATTCCCAGCGGGGGGCCAATGAGCAGTTCTTC.

The chain joins TRBV15 to TRBJ1-5; possibly TRBD1 for D (5 bases). The CDR3 sequence is 15 residues long. V lost 3 bases to trimming and J lost 3 bases, with 12 bases between them. Germline CDR1 is LNHNV and CDR2 is YYDKDF (reference sequence). The CDR3: CATSSGPGVNQPQHF. In DNA form, the CDR3 reads TGTGCCACCAGCAGTGGACCGGGGGTCAATCAGCCCCAGCATTTT.

The chain recombines TRBV10-3 with TRBJ1-2; 7 positions match TRBD1. Per the germline V gene, CDR1 is ENHRY and CDR2 is SYGVKD. CDR3 length: 14 residues. Trimming cost V 6 bases and J 3 bases; bases outside gene matches: 7. This chain's CDR3 is CAIRPDREDYGYTF. The CDR3 nucleotides read TGTGCCATCAGACCCGACAGGGAGGACTATGGCTACACCTTC.

The J gene is TRBJ1-4, the V gene TRBV19, with TRBD1 identical over 8 bases. In germline, CDR1 is LNHDA, CDR2 SQIVND (reference sequence). The junction had 1 base not matched to a gene; V was cut back by 4 bases and J by 3 bases. This CDR3 has 14 residues. CDR3 DNA: TGTGCCAGTAGTACGGGACAGGCTAATGAAAAACTGTTTTTT. It specifies CASSTGQANEKLFF.

Written as DNA, the CDR3 is TGCGCCAGCAGCCGCCCACTAGCGGGCGGGAACACCGGGGAGCTGTTTTTT. Protein: CASSRPLAGGNTGELFF. The chain recombines TRBV4-1 with TRBJ2-2; 9 nucleotides line up with TRBD2. The CDR3 covers 17 residues. J gave up 1 base and V 4 bases, and 7 bases lay outside the gene matches. Germline CDR1 and CDR2: MGHRA and YSYEKL.

The chain has TRBV4-1 and TRBJ1-1, with D possibly being TRBD1 (5 bases). CDR1 is MGHRA, CDR2 YSYEKL, per germline. The CDR3 runs to 13 residues. Trimming took 3 bases from V and 6 from J, leaving 11 bases between them. This CDR3 reads CASSQGGNAEAFF. CDR3 nucleotide sequence: TGCGCCAGCAGCCAGGGGGGGAATGCTGAAGCTTTCTTT.

This clone was counted once. The chain links TRBV11-2 to TRBJ2-1, with TRBD2 identical over 8 bases. This CDR3 is built from 14 residues. From germline, CDR1 is SGHAT and CDR2 FQNNGV. Losses at the gene ends were 3 bases for V and 8 bases for J; bases not matched to a gene: 6. The CDR3 is CASSFGGAIDEQFF. Written as DNA, the CDR3 is TGTGCCAGCAGCTTCGGGGGGGCCATAGATGAGCAGTTCTTC.

J is TRBJ1-6 and V is TRBV3-1 (or the pseudogene TRBV3-2); 8 bases are shared with TRBD1. Germline-derived CDR1 and CDR2 are LGHDT and YNNKEL (reference sequence). V shed 2 bases and J 6 bases; nucleotides not matched to a gene: 12. The CDR3 loop spans 18 amino acids. CDR3: CASSQNLGQGSANSPLHF. The CDR3 DNA sequence: TGTGCCAGCAGCCAAAATCTAGGACAGGGCTCCGCTAATTCACCCCTCCACTTT.

The J gene is TRBJ2-3, the V gene TRBV28; 7 bases fit TRBD2. The CDR3 loop spans 15 amino acids. CDR1 MDHEN and CDR2 SYDVKM come from the germline V gene. The trim removed 2 bases at V and 6 bases at J, leaving 8 bases unmatched. CDR3 residues: CASSLDGGGADTQYF. In DNA, the CDR3 is TGTGCCAGCAGTTTAGATGGCGGGGGTGCTGATACGCAGTATTTT. Complete variable domain (other parts from reference TRBV28 and TRBJ2-3): DVKVTQSSRYLVKRTGEKVFLECVQDMDHENMFWYRQDPGLGLRLIYFSYDVKMKEKGDIPEGYSVSREKKERFSLILESASTNQTSMYLCASSLDGGGADTQYFGPGTRLTVL.

The J gene is TRBJ2-3, the V gene TRBV9; the match to TRBD1 covers 9 bases. This CDR3 is built from 13 residues. From germline, CDR1 is SGDLS and CDR2 YYNGEE. The V and J ends lost 4 bases and 6 bases, in that order; junction bases with no gene match: 3. The CDR3 coding sequence is TGTGCCAGCAGCCCGACAGGGGGGGATACGCAGTATTTT. Translation: CASSPTGGDTQYF.

This chain links TRBV7-9 with TRBJ2-5; possibly TRBD1 for D (5 bases). Germline CDR1 SEHNR, CDR2 FQNEAQ (reference sequence). The V end was cut by 6 bases, the J end by 5 bases, with 13 bases between. This CDR3 region has 13 residues. The CDR3 loop is CASSTQGGETQYF. The CDR3 DNA reads as TGTGCCAGCAGTACCCAGGGTGGGGAGACCCAGTACTTC.

J is TRBJ2-7 and V is TRBV30; a weak D match, TRBD2 (7 bases). Germline V gene lookup returns CDR1 GTSNPN and CDR2 SVGIG (reference sequence). Trimming took 5 bases from V and 4 from J, leaving 21 bases between them. The CDR3 totals 15 residues. CDR3: CAWGRGGASRYEQYF. CDR3 sequence (DNA): TGTGCCTGGGGACGAGGGGGGGCCTCGCGGTACGAGCAGTACTTC. The full variable domain, rest sourced from reference TRBV30 and TRBJ2-7, is SQTIHQWPATLVQPVGSPLSLECTVEGTSNPNLYWYRQAAGRGLQLLFYSVGIGQISSEVPQNLSASRPQDRQFILSSKKLLLSDSGFYLCAWGRGGASRYEQYFGPGTRLTVT.

The J gene is TRBJ1-2, the V gene TRBV7-2; D is ambiguous. V was trimmed by 0 bases and J by 1 base, leaving 6 bases between them. The CDR3 covers 14 residues. Germline V gene lookup returns CDR1 SGHTA and CDR2 FQGNSA. Here the CDR3 DNA reads TGTGCCAGCAGCTTAGCCGGGGATAACTATGGCTACACCTTC. This encodes CASSLAGDNYGYTF.

This clone was found once. The chain uses TRBV2 and TRBJ2-7, with D possibly matching TRBD2 (5 bases). This CDR3 has 11 residues. Germline CDR1 SNHLY, CDR2 FYNNEI. The ends were cut back, 8 bases at V and 2 bases at J, with 7 bases in the middle. This CDR3 reads CASRGAYEQYF. CDR3 DNA: TGTGCCAGCCGGGGAGCCTACGAGCAGTACTTC.

The chain is built from TRBV5-1 and TRBJ1-6; the D gene is possibly TRBD1 (6 bases). V was clipped by 4 bases and J by 8 bases, with 19 bases between them. The length of the CDR3 is 16 residues. Germline assignment: CDR1 SGHRS and CDR2 YFSETQ. The CDR3 here is CASSPGHQEQYSPLHF. The CDR3, as DNA: TGCGCCAGCAGCCCGGGACACCAGGAGCAGTATTCACCCCTCCACTTT.

J is TRBJ1-6 and V is TRBV6-1; D might be TRBD1 (6 bases). CDR1 and CDR2 from the germline V gene are MNHNS and SASEGT. V shed 1 base and J shed 7 bases, with 11 bases lying between them. The CDR3 length is 15 residues. As DNA, the CDR3 is TGTGCCAGCAGTGAAGAGGGACACGGGAATTCACCCCTCCACTTT. Protein: CASSEEGHGNSPLHF.

The chain combines TRBV20-1 with TRBJ1-5, with no clear D. CDR1 and CDR2 from the germline V gene are DFQATT and SNEGSKA (reference sequence). This CDR3 spans 14 amino acids. V was pared by 3 bases and J by 5 bases, with 14 bases between. CDR3 in DNA: TGCAGTGCTAGTGGTCAAATCCAGGATCAGCCCCAGCATTTT. Protein: CSASGQIQDQPQHF.

V gene TRBV2 combines with J gene TRBJ1-2; D unclear. CDR3 length: 19 amino acids. Trimming took 4 bases from V and 0 from J, leaving 24 bases between them. Germline CDR1 SNHLY, CDR2 FYNNEI. DNA for the CDR3: TGTGCCAGCAGTGTGAACGCACCGCGTCTCGTCCTTACTAACTATGGCTACACCTTC. Encoded protein: CASSVNAPRLVLTNYGYTF.

The chain recombines TRBV19 with TRBJ1-4; D is perhaps TRBD1 (6 bases). Deletions cut 5 bases from V and 5 bases from J, with 15 bases between. Germline V gene sequence: CDR1 LNHDA, CDR2 SQIVND (reference sequence). The CDR3 has 15 residues. CDR3 DNA: TGTGCCAGTAGTTTCCGGGACATGAGCAATGAAAAACTGTTTTTT. The encoded protein is CASSFRDMSNEKLFF. Complete variable domain (other parts from reference TRBV19 and TRBJ1-4): DGGITQSPKYLFRKEGQNVTLSCEQNLNHDAMYWYRQDPGQGLRLIYYSQIVNDFQKGDIAEGYSVSREKKESFPLTVTSAQKNPTAFYLCASSFRDMSNEKLFFGSGTQLSVL.

The chain combines TRBV3-1 (or the pseudogene TRBV3-2) with TRBJ2-3, with D possibly TRBD1 on 6 matching bases. CDR1 and CDR2 from the germline V gene are LGHDT and YNNKEL (reference sequence). Trimming left V 5 bases short and J 3 bases short, with 9 bases between. The length of the CDR3 is 13 residues. CDR3 sequence: CASSVQGTDTQYF. In DNA, the CDR3 is TGTGCCAGCAGCGTACAGGGAACAGATACGCAGTATTTT.

This chain uses TRBV29-1 with TRBJ1-1; D is possibly TRBD1 (6 bases). Per the germline V gene, CDR1 is SQVTM and CDR2 is ANQGSEA. The V and J ends lost 6 bases and 7 bases respectively, with 12 bases between them. This CDR3 has 11 amino acids. The CDR3 nucleotides read TGCAGCGTGAGGGGGACACTTGAAGCTTTCTTT. Residues: CSVRGTLEAFF.

The CDR3 spells CASSPTWGQGTYGYTF. CDR3 DNA sequence: TGTGCCAGTAGTCCGACATGGGGGCAGGGGACCTATGGCTACACCTTC. The V and J genes are TRBV19 and TRBJ1-2; TRBD1 is a possible D gene (6 bases). Germline V gene lookup returns CDR1 LNHDA and CDR2 SQIVND (reference sequence). The CDR3 runs to 16 residues. V dropped 5 bases and J dropped 4 bases, with 20 bases sitting between them.

The rearrangement uses TRBV10-2 and TRBJ2-7, with 7 positions matching TRBD2. V lost 7 bases, J lost 4 bases, and 7 bases stayed unmatched. Germline V gene lookup returns CDR1 WSHSY and CDR2 SAAADI. The CDR3 is made up of 13 amino acids. CDR3 sequence (DNA): TGCGCCAGCACCCTTCGGGACTATTACGAGCAGTACTTC. Translating gives CASTLRDYYEQYF.

The chain recombines TRBV2 with TRBJ2-7; tentative D call: TRBD1 (5 bases). The CDR3 consists of 13 residues. Trimming left V 4 bases short and J 5 bases short, with 12 bases between. The germline CDR1 and CDR2 sequences are SNHLY and FYNNEI. The CDR3 is CASSAGYANEQYF. CDR3 nucleotides: TGTGCCAGCAGTGCAGGGTACGCCAACGAGCAGTACTTC.